These 18 T cell receptor beta chains were all obtained from the same sample, sequenced in a study of T cells in placental villitis. General study findings and limits: Median clonality was about 0.052 in villitis of unknown etiology placentae versus 0.0055 to 0.006 in controls.

The libraries were made with immunoSEQ v4. The data were produced by immunoSEQ multiplex PCR, yet TCRdb's version contains in-frame clones alone and is incomplete. The table records over 500 clones, about four fifths of them present only once. No antigen has been identified for these receptors. Sequenced material: placental tissue containing maternal and fetal cells. These receptors all stem from a human patient with villitis of unknown etiology; the placental T cells may come from both mother and fetus.

This clone was detected only a few times. The chain is built from TRBV4-2 and TRBJ2-3, with D perhaps being TRBD1 or TRBD2 (5 bases each). Trimming removed 2 bases at V and 8 bases at J, with 14 bases between. CDR1 LGHNA and CDR2 YNFKEQ come from the germline V gene. The CDR3 spans 14 residues. CDR3 residues: CASSQKLGAGTQYF. The CDR3 DNA reads TGTGCCAGCAGCCAAAAACTAGGGGCCGGTACGCAGTATTTT.

Within the sample, this clone is hyperexpanded (1% or more). The J gene is TRBJ2-1, the V gene TRBV7-3; D is uncertain. Trimming removed 1 base from V and 0 bases from J, with 13 bases in between. CDR3 length: 17 residues. Germline CDR1 is SGHTA and CDR2 is FQGTGA. As DNA, the CDR3 is TGTGCCAGCAGCTTAATTAGGTGGGCTTACTCCTACAATGAGCAGTTCTTC. Amino acids: CASSLIRWAYSYNEQFF.

The V gene is TRBV30, the J gene TRBJ2-5; D is ambiguous. The CDR3 has 13 residues. V was pared by 1 base and J by 2 bases, with 8 bases between. The germline CDR1 and CDR2 sequences are GTSNPN and SVGIG (reference sequence). This chain's CDR3 is CAWSGLVQETQYF. CDR3 sequence (DNA): TGTGCCTGGAGTGGACTGGTTCAAGAGACCCAGTACTTC.

The chain carries TRBV28 and TRBJ2-7; TRBD1 aligns across 9 bases. The V gene's germline CDR1 is MDHEN and CDR2 SYDVKM. This CDR3 is 14 amino acids long. V lost 6 bases to trimming and J lost 3 bases; unmatched junction nucleotides: 6. The CDR3 region is CASRSGTGNYEQYF. Here the CDR3 DNA reads TGTGCCAGCAGATCCGGGACAGGGAACTACGAGCAGTACTTC.

This rearrangement joins TRBV28 to TRBJ1-1; D is uncertain. Trimming pared 3 bases from V and 8 bases from J, leaving 7 bases between. The CDR3 has 11 amino acids. Germline V gene sequence: CDR1 MDHEN, CDR2 SYDVKM. In DNA, the CDR3 is TGTGCCAGCAGTTTGACCCGGGAAGCTTTCTTT. This translates into CASSLTREAFF.

The chain employs TRBV9 and TRBJ2-3, with D hard to call. Trimming removed 0 bases from V and 0 bases from J, with 8 bases in between. The length of the CDR3 is 15 residues. Per the germline V gene, CDR1 is SGDLS and CDR2 is YYNGEE. The CDR3 reads CASSVEGLSTDTQYF. CDR3 nucleotide sequence: TGTGCCAGCAGCGTAGAAGGGTTGAGCACAGATACGCAGTATTTT.

The rearrangement joins TRBV13 to TRBJ2-5; TRBD2 is a possible D gene (5 bases). Germline loops: CDR1 PRHDT, CDR2 FYEKMQ (reference sequence). Trimming left V 3 bases short and J 2 bases short, with 10 bases between. The CDR3 length is 14 residues. CDR3 bases: TGTGCCAGCAGCTTGAGGACTGTGCAAGAGACCCAGTACTTC. Translated, it gives CASSLRTVQETQYF.

This rearrangement joins TRBV10-1 to TRBJ1-3; D is uncertain. Germline V CDR1 and CDR2: WNHNN, SYGVQD (reference sequence). The CDR3 totals 14 residues. V was shortened by 5 bases and J by 0 bases, with 8 bases between the two germline ends. This chain's CDR3 is CASSRQRSGNTIYF. CDR3 nucleotides: TGCGCCAGCAGTAGACAACGCTCTGGAAACACCATATATTTT.

The chain employs TRBV19 and TRBJ2-1; 8 nucleotides align to TRBD2. The length of the CDR3 is 14 residues. Trimming removed 6 bases from V and 6 bases from J; junction bases left unmatched: 7. Per germline, CDR1 LNHDA and CDR2 SQIVND (reference sequence). The DNA of the CDR3 is TGTGCCAGTAGGTTCGGGACTAGAAGCAATGAGCAGTTCTTC. This sequence encodes CASRFGTRSNEQFF.

The genes are TRBV6-1 and TRBJ1-2; unclear D gene. V lost 2 bases and J lost 3, with 7 bases in between. CDR3 length equals 13 residues. The germline V gene has CDR1 MNHNS and CDR2 SASEGT. For the CDR3, the DNA is TGTGCCAGCAGTGAAAGGGCCTACTATGGCTACACCTTC. This gives the protein CASSERAYYGYTF.

The chain carries TRBV13 and TRBJ2-5; D perhaps matches TRBD2 (6 bases). Deletions cut 2 bases from V and 5 bases from J, with 12 bases between. Germline assignment: CDR1 PRHDT and CDR2 FYEKMQ (reference sequence). The CDR3 runs 14 residues. The CDR3 reads CASSLRRGAETQYF. The CDR3 DNA follows: TGTGCCAGCAGCTTAAGGAGGGGCGCCGAGACCCAGTACTTC. The full variable domain, its missing parts supplied by reference TRBV13 and TRBJ2-5, is AAGVIQSPRHLIKEKRETATLKCYPIPRHDTVYWYQQGPGQDPQFLISFYEKMQSDKGSIPDRFSAQQFSDYHSELNMSSLELGDSALYFCASSLRRGAETQYFGPGTRLLVL.

In this sample, this clone turned up once. This rearrangement joins TRBV6-5 to TRBJ1-2; possible D gene TRBD1, 5 bases. This CDR3 comprises 13 residues. From germline, CDR1 is MNHEY and CDR2 SVGAGI. Trimming took off 2 bases at V and 2 bases at J, with 6 bases between the two ends. The CDR3 protein is CASSYTGNYGYTF. The CDR3 DNA follows: TGTGCCAGCAGTTACACAGGAAACTATGGCTACACCTTC.

The chain combines TRBV6-5 with TRBJ1-6; TRBD1 aligns across 12 bases. The CDR3 runs to 15 residues. The ends lost 4 bases at V and 9 bases at J; junction bases unmatched: 4. Germline V gene lookup returns CDR1 MNHEY and CDR2 SVGAGI. This CDR3 reads CASSSGTGGGSPLHF. Written as DNA, the CDR3 is TGTGCCAGCAGTTCCGGGACAGGGGGCGGTTCACCCCTCCACTTT.

The chain couples TRBV9 to TRBJ1-1, with a possible D match to TRBD1 (5 bases). The V end was cut by 0 bases, the J end by 0 bases, with 15 bases between. Per germline, CDR1 SGDLS and CDR2 YYNGEE. CDR3 size: 17 residues. CDR3 loop: CASSVGGPSGMNTEAFF. The CDR3, as DNA: TGTGCCAGCAGCGTAGGGGGCCCCTCAGGGATGAACACTGAAGCTTTCTTT. The variable domain in full, with the rest retrieved from reference TRBV9 and TRBJ1-1, is DSGVTQTPKHLITATGQRVTLRCSPRSGDLSVYWYQQSLDQGLQFLIQYYNGEERAKGNILERFSAQQFPDLHSELNLSSLELGDSALYFCASSVGGPSGMNTEAFFGQGTRLTVV.

As regards this clone: The same CDR3 also results from other DNA sequences found in this sample. This rearrangement joins TRBV28 to TRBJ2-7, with 9 bases lining up with TRBD1. V trimming: 4 bases; J trimming: 4 bases; junction bases outside the gene matches: 8. Germline assignment: CDR1 MDHEN and CDR2 SYDVKM. The CDR3 has 15 amino acids. In DNA form, the CDR3 reads TGTGCCAGCAGTTCCCCGGGACAGGGATCGTACGAGCAGTACTTC. This codes for CASSSPGQGSYEQYF.

This chain links TRBV5-4 with TRBJ2-3; 8 bases align to TRBD1. Trimming removed 4 bases from V and 5 bases from J; junction bases left unmatched: 12. Germline CDR1 reads SGHNT; CDR2 reads YYREEE (reference sequence). The length of the CDR3 is 16 residues. In nucleotides, the CDR3 is TGTGCCAGCAGCCTTGGGAGGACAGGGCAAGTAGATACGCAGTATTTT. Translation gives CASSLGRTGQVDTQYF.

In DNA form, the CDR3 reads TGTGCCAGCAGCCAAGTCTTTGAGACCCAGTACTTC. Its translation is CASSQVFETQYF. The J gene is TRBJ2-5, the V gene TRBV3-1 (or the pseudogene TRBV3-2), with D unresolved. The V end was cut by 1 base, the J end by 5 bases, with 5 bases between. The CDR3 totals 12 residues. Germline V gene lookup returns CDR1 LGHDT and CDR2 YNNKEL (reference sequence).

This clone was counted between two and nine times. This rearrangement joins TRBV5-1 to TRBJ2-1, with D possibly being TRBD2 (6 bases). This CDR3 contains 15 residues. Germline V gene sequence: CDR1 SGHRS, CDR2 YFSETQ. Trimming pared 2 bases from V and 4 bases from J, leaving 13 bases between. CDR3 in amino acids: CASSLTGTDYNEQFF. DNA of the CDR3: TGCGCCAGCAGCTTAACCGGGACTGATTACAATGAGCAGTTCTTC.